This TCR beta chain emerged from a study of radiotherapy plus CTLA-4 blockade in lung cancer. Background on the study: Under 20% of patients responded objectively, and roughly 31% achieved disease control. Study-wide results and limits: Peripheral blood showed expansion of tumor-derived TCR clones after radiotherapy and ipilimumab. Among reported predictors of response, early blood T cell clone dynamics with interferon-beta performed best.

Here immunoSEQ multiplex PCR was the method, and the copy in TCRdb shows in-frame clones only, minus some. The profile shows approximately 60,000 clones, about 80% of them singletons. The ends lost 2 bases at V and 5 bases at J; junction bases unmatched: 5. Germline V gene data show CDR1 as SGDLS and CDR2 as YYNGEE. CDR3 length: 15 residues. Regarding this clone: As yet, its antigen is unknown.

Chemo-refractory metastatic non-small-cell lung cancer patients were treated with focal radiation plus CTLA-4 blockade with ipilimumab. The rearrangement links TRBV9 to TRBJ2-2; 8 positions agree with TRBD1. This TCR was sampled from a human donor with non-small cell lung cancer whose response to radiotherapy plus ipilimumab could not be evaluated. The source was peripheral blood, collected from a patient treated with radiotherapy plus ipilimumab. The CDR3 bases are TGTGCCAGCAGCGTTGGACAGGGAGATACCGGGGAGCTGTTTTTT. It encodes CASSVGQGDTGELFF.